A single sample gave rise to the 31 T cell receptor beta chains below, sequenced in a study of T cell changes during pregnancy in multiple sclerosis. Profiling relied on immunoSEQ multiplex PCR, and the TCRdb table lists in-frame clones only, not all of them. The sample includes around 49,000 clones, around 90% seen only once; the top ten take about 0.6%. The sequences come from CD4+ T cells from peripheral blood mononuclear cells, collected after pregnancy. The receptor set was obtained from a female donor in good health, enrolled as a control in a pregnancy study.

The chain uses TRBV13 and TRBJ2-5; 12 positions match TRBD2. This CDR3 is built from 16 residues. Germline assignment: CDR1 PRHDT and CDR2 FYEKMQ (reference sequence). Trimming cost V 4 bases and J 7 bases; bases outside gene matches: 10. For the CDR3, the DNA is TGTGCCAGCAGCTCACAGACTAGCGGGGGCCACGGGACCCAGTACTTC. As protein: CASSSQTSGGHGTQYF. The full variable domain, in which reference TRBV13 and TRBJ2-5 provide the parts outside the CDR3, is AAGVIQSPRHLIKEKRETATLKCYPIPRHDTVYWYQQGPGQDPQFLISFYEKMQSDKGSIPDRFSAQQFSDYHSELNMSSLELGDSALYFCASSSQTSGGHGTQYFGPGTRLLVL.

This sequence joins TRBV27 and TRBJ2-7; TRBD1 is a possible D gene (7 bases). There are 13 residues in the CDR3. Germline V CDR1 and CDR2: MNHEY, SMNVEV (reference sequence). CDR3 nucleotide sequence: TGTGCAACCAGGGGGTCCGGGAGTGACGAGCAGTACTTC. Translating gives CATRGSGSDEQYF.

The table lists this clone with many counts. The chain joins TRBV7-9 to TRBJ1-5; 10 bases are a match to TRBD1. CDR1 and CDR2 from the germline V gene are SEHNR and FQNEAQ (reference sequence). With V trimmed by 4 bases and J by 0 bases, 6 bases remained unmatched. CDR3 length: 17 residues. CDR3 sequence (DNA): TGTGCCAGCAGCTCCGACAGGGGGCTATATAGCAATCAGCCCCAGCATTTT. The encoded protein is CASSSDRGLYSNQPQHF.

The V call is TRBV10-3, the J call TRBJ2-5; TRBD2 matches at 15 bases. This CDR3 region has 18 residues. From germline, CDR1 is ENHRY and CDR2 SYGVKD. The V and J ends lost 2 bases and 5 bases, in that order; junction bases with no gene match: 9. The CDR3 DNA sequence: TGTGCCATCAGTGAGACGAGGACTAGCGGGAGGGCTGGGGAGACCCAGTACTTC. This codes for CAISETRTSGRAGETQYF.

The V call is TRBV5-1, the J call TRBJ1-1; 8 bases match TRBD1. The germline V gene has CDR1 SGHRS and CDR2 YFSETQ. There are 16 residues in the CDR3. V was clipped by 3 bases and J by 2 bases; unmatched bases: 9. CDR3 sequence reads: CASSSILGTGNTEAFF. The DNA of the CDR3 is TGCGCCAGCAGCTCCATACTGGGGACAGGCAACACTGAAGCTTTCTTT.

J is TRBJ2-7 and V is TRBV7-2; D is possibly TRBD2 (5 bases). The germline V gene encodes CDR1 SGHTA and CDR2 FQGNSA. This CDR3 contains 15 residues. V lost 5 bases and J lost 2, with 16 bases in between. In nucleotides, the CDR3 is TGTGCCAGCAGCATTGGACTCCAAATAACCTACGAGCAGTACTTC. Its translation is CASSIGLQITYEQYF.

The V and J genes are TRBV7-2 and TRBJ2-7, with TRBD2 matching over 12 bases. Trimming at V came to 5 bases and at J to 5 bases, leaving 10 bases not matched to a gene. Germline CDR1 is SGHTA and CDR2 is FQGNSA. The CDR3 is made up of 16 amino acids. Written as DNA, the CDR3 is TGTGCCAGCAGCCGAATCCTACTAGCGGGAGGCCACGAGCAGTACTTC. It is translated as CASSRILLAGGHEQYF.

This sequence joins TRBV6-1 and TRBJ1-2, with 8 bases lining up with TRBD1. CDR1 is MNHNS, CDR2 SASEGT, per germline. The CDR3 has 13 residues. After removal of 6 bases from V and 6 bases from J, the junction contained 6 bases not matched to a gene. The CDR3 spells CASSSRGLNGYTF. The CDR3 DNA reads TGTGCCAGCAGCAGCAGGGGGCTGAATGGCTACACCTTC.

The chain has TRBV10-3 and TRBJ2-3; TRBD2 aligns across 8 bases. The junction had 6 bases not matched to a gene; V was cut back by 6 bases and J by 1 base. Germline V gene lookup returns CDR1 ENHRY and CDR2 SYGVKD. The CDR3 totals 15 residues. The CDR3 region is CAISSTSERTDTQYF. The DNA for the CDR3 is TGTGCCATCAGCTCGACTAGCGAGCGCACAGATACGCAGTATTTT.

V and J are TRBV2 and TRBJ1-2; 7 bases align to TRBD1. The trim removed 6 bases at V and 5 bases at J, leaving 9 bases unmatched. Per germline, CDR1 SNHLY and CDR2 FYNNEI. The CDR3 is made up of 14 amino acids. The chain's CDR3 is CASRKTGVIYGYTF. The CDR3 bases are TGTGCCAGCAGGAAAACAGGGGTGATTTATGGCTACACCTTC.

This chain uses TRBV21-1 with TRBJ2-1; the table's TRBD2 call for D was not verified on the DNA. TRBV21-1 counts as a pseudogene. The CDR3 sequence is 17 residues long. The CDR3, as DNA: TGTGCCAGCAGCAAAGCTGAACGCGGGAGGGAATACAATGAGCAGTTCTTC. Protein product: CASSKAERGREYNEQFF.

The chain uses TRBV11-3 and TRBJ2-2; tentatively, D is TRBD1 (7 bases). V lost 0 bases to trimming and J lost 4 bases, with 12 bases between them. CDR3 length: 16 amino acids. Germline CDR1 and CDR2: SGHNT and YENEEA. The CDR3 region is CASSLDPGGGTGELFF. As DNA, the CDR3 is TGTGCCAGCAGCTTAGATCCAGGGGGAGGCACCGGGGAGCTGTTTTTT.

Only one count was recorded for this clone. The chain links TRBV12-5 to TRBJ2-3; 9 nucleotides line up with TRBD1. Germline V gene data show CDR1 as LGHNT and CDR2 as FRNRAP. CDR3 size: 15 residues. V shed 3 bases, J shed 2 bases, and the junction held 3 bases outside the gene matches. CDR3 DNA: TGTGCTAGTGGTTTAGGACAGGGGATCACAGATACGCAGTATTTT. As protein: CASGLGQGITDTQYF.

The chain links TRBV6-1 to TRBJ2-6; D not resolved. The CDR3 runs 14 residues. Trimming cost V 4 bases and J 5 bases, with 9 bases left between them. From germline, CDR1 is MNHNS and CDR2 SASEGT. The CDR3 loop is CASSAGRWANVLTF. The CDR3 DNA follows: TGTGCCAGCAGTGCTGGGCGCTGGGCCAACGTCCTGACTTTC.

This chain uses TRBV21-1 with TRBJ2-7; TRBD1 is taken as the D call from the table, unchecked against the DNA. TRBV21-1 is a listed pseudogene. The CDR3 is 13 residues long. CDR3 nucleotides: TGTGCCAGCTTCCAGGACAGGGTAGACGAGCAGTACTTC. It is translated as CASFQDRVDEQYF.

The rearrangement links TRBV19 to TRBJ1-3; D is possibly TRBD1 (5 bases). CDR3 length: 15 amino acids. Germline CDR1 LNHDA, CDR2 SQIVND (reference sequence). The V end lost 2 bases, the J end lost 0 bases, and 8 bases lay between the germline ends. CDR3 sequence (DNA): TGTGCCAGTAGTATAACAGGACGCTCTGGAAACACCATATATTTT. Encoded protein: CASSITGRSGNTIYF.

The genes are TRBV7-2 and TRBJ2-7, with TRBD2 identical over 11 bases. CDR1 is SGHTA and CDR2 is FQGNSA in the germline V gene. V lost 5 bases to trimming and J lost 0 bases; unmatched junction nucleotides: 6. CDR3 length equals 16 residues. CDR3 DNA: TGTGCCAGCAGCCGTACTAGCGGGGGCCTCTCCTACGAGCAGTACTTC. Its translation is CASSRTSGGLSYEQYF.

V and J are TRBV4-1 and TRBJ1-2; 7 bases fit TRBD1. Per the germline V gene, CDR1 is MGHRA and CDR2 is YSYEKL. Losses at the gene ends were 1 base for V and 11 bases for J; bases not matched to a gene: 13. The CDR3 runs to 15 residues. CDR3 region: CASSQGPGQFRVYTF. The DNA for the CDR3 is TGCGCCAGCAGCCAAGGTCCGGGACAGTTTAGGGTTTACACCTTC.

CDR3 nucleotide sequence: TGTGCCAGCTCACCACCGGGGCTCGAGCAGTACTTC. Translated, it gives CASSPPGLEQYF. The chain carries TRBV18 and TRBJ2-7, with D perhaps TRBD1 (5 bases). V lost 0 bases to trimming and J lost 6 bases, with 6 bases between them. CDR1 and CDR2 from the germline V gene are KGHSH and LQKENI. CDR3 length: 12 residues.

This chain connects TRBV5-8 to TRBJ1-1; weak D call: TRBD1 (5 bases). CDR3 length: 15 residues. Per the germline V gene, CDR1 is SGHTS and CDR2 is YDEGEE. V was cut by 4 bases and J by 2 bases, with 15 bases left in between. The CDR3 DNA reads as TGTGCCAGCAGCCCCAACCAGGGCCTAAACACTGAAGCTTTCTTT. Amino acid sequence: CASSPNQGLNTEAFF. The full variable domain, with the rest looked up from reference TRBV5-8 and TRBJ1-1, is EAGVTQSPTHLIKTRGQQATLRCSPISGHTSVYWYQQALGLGLQFLLWYDEGEERNRGNFPPRFSGRQFPNYSSELNVNALELEDSALYLCASSPNQGLNTEAFFGQGTRLTVV.

The chain joins TRBV5-6 to TRBJ2-7, with D possibly TRBD1 on 6 matching bases. This CDR3 contains 13 residues. Germline V gene sequence: CDR1 SGHDT, CDR2 YYEEEE. Between the trimmed V and J ends, which lost 0 bases and 2 bases, there was a span of 6 bases. The CDR3 loop reads CASSLGGPYEQYF. The CDR3 DNA reads as TGTGCCAGCAGCTTGGGGGGGCCCTACGAGCAGTACTTC.

This chain uses TRBV6-5 with TRBJ2-5; 11 bases map to TRBD2. Germline CDR1 and CDR2: MNHEY and SVGAGI. The junction had 9 bases not matched to a gene; V was cut back by 6 bases and J by 6 bases. The CDR3 has 15 amino acids. The CDR3 here is CASSLNSGGAQTQYF. The DNA of the CDR3 is TGTGCCAGCAGCCTTAATAGCGGGGGGGCCCAGACCCAGTACTTC.

V is TRBV5-6 and J is TRBJ1-2; maybe TRBD1 (6 bases). CDR3 length equals 14 residues. Germline V lookup: CDR1 SGHDT, CDR2 YYEEEE. Trimming took off 1 base at V and 7 bases at J, with 14 bases between the two ends. CDR3 residues: CASSLFNREFGYTF. In DNA form, the CDR3 reads TGTGCCAGCAGCTTGTTTAACAGGGAGTTTGGCTACACCTTC.

The rearrangement uses TRBV18 and TRBJ2-2; 7 bases line up with TRBD1. Looked up from germline, CDR1 is KGHSH and CDR2 is LQKENI. The CDR3 is 16 residues long. V lost 2 bases and J lost 5; bases outside the gene matches: 8. CDR3 nucleotides: TGTGCCAGCTCACCATCCGGACAGGAGGTGACCGGGGAGCTGTTTTTT. The encoded protein is CASSPSGQEVTGELFF.

The chain employs TRBV6-5 and TRBJ2-3; TRBD2 agrees at 13 bases. Germline-derived CDR1 and CDR2 are MNHEY and SVGAGI. The CDR3 is made up of 16 amino acids. With V trimmed by 4 bases and J by 3 bases, 4 bases remained unmatched. In DNA form, the CDR3 reads TGTGCCAGCAGTTTACTAGCGGGAGGGCCTACAGATACGCAGTATTTT. It specifies CASSLLAGGPTDTQYF.

The genes are TRBV5-4 and TRBJ1-2; a possible D gene is TRBD1 (6 bases). The germline V gene encodes CDR1 SGHNT and CDR2 YYREEE (reference sequence). The CDR3 is 14 amino acids. With 4 bases removed from V and 4 bases from J, the gap between germline ends came to 14 bases. The CDR3 here is CASSIIDRRYGYTF. The CDR3 nucleotides are TGTGCCAGCAGCATAATTGACAGGCGCTATGGCTACACCTTC. The full variable domain, with the rest looked up from reference TRBV5-4 and TRBJ1-2, is ETGVTQSPTHLIKTRGQQVTLRCSSQSGHNTVSWYQQALGQGPQFIFQYYREEENGRGNFPPRFSGLQFPNYSSELNVNALELDDSALYLCASSIIDRRYGYTFGSGTRLTVV.

V usage is TRBV5-1 and J usage is TRBJ1-1; D is perhaps TRBD1 (6 bases). From germline, CDR1 is SGHRS and CDR2 YFSETQ. This CDR3 has 13 residues. V was shortened by 0 bases and J by 12 bases, with 15 bases between the two germline ends. DNA for the CDR3: TGCGCCAGCAGCTTGGCGGGCGGGCAGGGGTCTTTCTTT. This translates into CASSLAGGQGSFF.

V is TRBV6-1 and J is TRBJ2-5, with D possibly TRBD2 on 5 matching bases. Germline CDR1 is MNHNS and CDR2 is SASEGT. The CDR3 runs to 11 residues. The V end was cut by 11 bases, the J end by 4 bases, with 11 bases between. DNA of the CDR3: TGTGCCTTCCGGGGTCCAGAGACCCAGTACTTC. It specifies CAFRGPETQYF.

This chain joins TRBV19 and TRBJ2-7, with 8 nucleotides matching TRBD1. Trimming at V came to 7 bases and at J to 4 bases, leaving 6 bases not matched to a gene. The CDR3 is 13 amino acids. Germline loops: CDR1 LNHDA, CDR2 SQIVND (reference sequence). DNA of the CDR3: TGTGCCAGTACCAACAACAGGGGGTACGAGCAGTACTTC. Residues: CASTNNRGYEQYF.

The gene calls are TRBV19 and TRBJ1-5; D perhaps matches TRBD1 (5 bases). Germline assignment: CDR1 LNHDA and CDR2 SQIVND (reference sequence). V lost 5 bases to trimming and J lost 0 bases, with 11 bases between them. The CDR3 loop spans 15 amino acids. The CDR3 region is CASSPRQSSNQPQHF. CDR3 coding DNA: TGTGCCAGTAGTCCGCGACAGAGTAGCAATCAGCCCCAGCATTTT.

The chain combines TRBV10-3 with TRBJ2-7; 9 bases fit TRBD1. The length of the CDR3 is 18 residues. The germline V gene has CDR1 ENHRY and CDR2 SYGVKD. J gave up 1 base and V 2 bases, and 12 bases lay outside the gene matches. The DNA for the CDR3 is TGTGCCATCAGTGAGCGACAGGGGGTTGGCGGGACTTCCTACGAGCAGTACTTC. Translated, it gives CAISERQGVGGTSYEQYF.